Given below is one TCR beta chain in context. The antigen remains unidentified. Time point of the sample: after neoadjuvant nivolumab, at surgical resection. Patients had HPV-negative, locally advanced oral cavity squamous cell carcinoma. Germline V gene data show CDR1 as SGHTA and CDR2 as FQGNSA. The V and J ends lost 1 base and 9 bases respectively, with 10 bases between them. This CDR3 is built from 13 residues. The source of the sample is a study of neoadjuvant anti-PD-1 for oral cavity cancer. The study, taken as a whole, reports: With a few patients per group, TCR findings need larger cohorts.

Six replicates per PBMC sample, mostly from 480 ng of genomic DNA. The table came from immunoSEQ multiplex PCR; TCRdb's copy has only in-frame clones and leaves some out. The table records approximately 30,000 clones, 80% of them present only once. The sequenced sample was PBMCs, obtained after nivolumab (anti-PD-1) treatment. This receptor was obtained from a person between 35 and 79 years old with oral cavity squamous cell carcinoma. V gene TRBV7-2 combines with J gene TRBJ1-5; no clear D. The CDR3 DNA reads as TGTGCCAGCAGCTTAGGGTTGGCACGGCCCCAGCATTTT. It specifies CASSLGLARPQHF.